These T cell receptor beta chains were read from a single sample in a study of cytomegalovirus exposure and HLA in healthy donors. Produced via immunoSEQ multiplex PCR; TCRdb's table is partial and in-frame only. The sample consists of about 120,000 clones, roughly 80% of them appearing once. Input material: PBMCs. The receptor set was obtained from a female donor in good health and CMV-seronegative. CDR3s include the opening cysteine and the closing phenylalanine or tryptophan. Each record gives: D gene, J gene, V gene, clone size, CDR3 protein, CDR3 DNA. D genes are given only for firm matches. For some rows the clone size is stated as once, few or many, or as a class when expanded; others skip it.

-,TRBJ2-2,TRBV5-4,-,CASSFDGAHAGELFF,TGTGCCAGCAGCTTTGATGGGGCGCACGCCGGGGAGCTGTTTTTT
-,TRBJ1-4,TRBV7-8,-,CASSLAAESSNEKLFF,TGTGCCAGCAGCTTAGCGGCGGAGTCGTCTAATGAAAAACTGTTTTTT
-,TRBJ1-2,TRBV28,few,CASSFSQSYGYTF,TGTGCCAGCAGTTTCTCACAGAGCTATGGCTACACCTTC
-,TRBJ2-2,TRBV6-5,-,CASSRQGWDTGELFF,TGTGCCAGCAGTAGGCAGGGGTGGGACACCGGGGAGCTGTTTTTT
-,TRBJ2-7,TRBV4-1,-,CASSQASPVSRYTYEQYF,TGCGCCAGCAGCCAAGCATCACCCGTCTCGCGGTACACCTACGAGCAGTACTTC
-,TRBJ2-3,TRBV6-6,-,CASQLDRTDTQYF,TGTGCCAGCCAACTAGATCGCACAGATACGCAGTATTTT
-,TRBJ2-1,TRBV7-9,-,CASSLNLAEQFF,TGTGCCAGCAGCTTAAATCTGGCAGAGCAGTTCTTC
TRBD2,TRBJ2-1,TRBV2,-,CASIRTSGSSYNEQFF,TGTGCCAGCATAAGGACTAGCGGGAGCTCCTACAATGAGCAGTTCTTC
TRBD2,TRBJ2-1,TRBV7-3,-,CASSRTSGSYNEQFF,TGTGCCAGCAGCAGGACTAGCGGGAGCTATAATGAGCAGTTCTTC
-,TRBJ2-5,TRBV5-1,-,CASSLISAHQETQYF,TGCGCCAGCAGCTTAATTAGCGCCCACCAAGAGACCCAGTACTTC
-,TRBJ2-1,TRBV28,-,CASTWGSGWVYEQFF,TGTGCCAGCACCTGGGGTAGCGGCTGGGTGTATGAGCAGTTCTTC
-,TRBJ2-2,TRBV10-3,-,CAISPGGHTGELFF,TGTGCCATCAGCCCCGGGGGGCATACCGGGGAGCTGTTTTTT
-,TRBJ2-1,TRBV4-3,once,CASSHTSAGGVPYNEQFF,TGCGCCAGCAGCCACACCTCCGCGGGCGGGGTTCCCTACAATGAGCAGTTCTTC
TRBD2,TRBJ2-2,TRBV7-2,-,CASKTWVAGSTGELFF,TGTGCCAGCAAGACTTGGGTAGCGGGAAGTACCGGGGAGCTGTTTTTT
-,TRBJ1-2,TRBV5-4,-,CASSLGGFGYTF,TGTGCCAGCAGCTTGGGGGGCTTCGGCTACACCTTC
-,TRBJ2-2,TRBV29-1,-,CSVDRGVTGELFF,TGCAGCGTTGATCGGGGAGTCACCGGGGAGCTGTTTTTT
-,TRBJ2-5,TRBV15,-,CATSRDISGVGETQYF,TGTGCCACCAGCAGAGATATTTCGGGAGTTGGGGAGACCCAGTACTTC
-,TRBJ1-6,TRBV28,-,CASSLRTGRKNNSPLHF,TGTGCCAGCAGCCTTCGGACGGGAAGAAAAAATAATTCACCCCTCCACTTT
TRBD2,TRBJ2-2,TRBV10-3,-,CAIRLNERERGTGELFF,TGTGCCATCAGGCTAAATGAGCGGGAGAGAGGAACCGGGGAGCTGTTTTTT
TRBD2,TRBJ2-1,TRBV5-4,-,CASSFPGRAGEQFF,TGTGCCAGCAGCTTTCCCGGGAGGGCCGGGGAGCAGTTCTTC
TRBD2,TRBJ2-7,TRBV7-6,-,CASSFPTSGSEQYF,TGTGCCAGCAGCTTCCCGACTAGCGGGAGCGAGCAGTACTTC
TRBD1,TRBJ1-1,TRBV4-2,-,CASSLHDREVLF,TGTGCCAGCAGCTTACACGACAGGGAGGTTCTCTTT